Following are 10 T cell receptor beta chains from one sample sequenced in a study of CD8+ T cells in alopecia areata. The treatment is: oral pan-JAK inhibitor, 5-10 mg twice daily. The sequencing template was cDNA reverse transcribed from extracted RNA. Profiling relied on immunoSEQ multiplex PCR, and the TCRdb table lists in-frame clones only, not all of them. Of some 110,000 clones listed, roughly 58% are singletons. The material was CD8+ T cells sorted from blood, obtained at week 4, from a patient treated with tofacitinib. The receptors were sampled from a human donor with alopecia areata.

This chain uses TRBV10-3 with TRBJ2-1; D perhaps matches TRBD2 (6 bases). With 10 bases removed from V and 8 bases from J, the gap between germline ends came to 18 bases. The CDR3 extends over 13 amino acids. Germline loops: CDR1 ENHRY, CDR2 SYGVKD. As DNA, the CDR3 is TGTGCCACTCTAATAAGGAGGGACGATGAGCAGTTCTTC. Its protein product is CATLIRRDDEQFF.

The rearrangement joins TRBV29-1 to TRBJ2-2; no reliable D call. Trimming left V 2 bases short and J 3 bases short, with 13 bases between. Germline lookup yields CDR1 SQVTM and CDR2 ANQGSEA. The CDR3 contains 15 residues. The CDR3 is CSVEIPGPYTGELFF. CDR3 in DNA: TGCAGCGTTGAAATTCCTGGGCCTTACACCGGGGAGCTGTTTTTT.

This sequence joins TRBV4-3 and TRBJ2-7; D uncertain. The CDR3 sequence is 15 residues long. Germline assignment: CDR1 LGHNA and CDR2 YSLEER. V was cut by 0 bases and J by 6 bases, with 15 bases left in between. The CDR3 coding sequence is TGCGCCAGCAGCCAAGATCCACGGACCCCTGGCGAGCAGTACTTC. It is translated as CASSQDPRTPGEQYF.

This chain connects TRBV5-1 to TRBJ1-4, with a weak D call TRBD1 (5 bases). The V end was cut by 3 bases, the J end by 2 bases, with 11 bases between. This CDR3 region has 15 residues. Looked up from germline, CDR1 is SGHRS and CDR2 is YFSETQ. The chain's CDR3 is CASSSLWGTNEKLFF. In DNA form, the CDR3 reads TGCGCCAGCAGCTCGCTCTGGGGCACTAATGAAAAACTGTTTTTT.

The CDR3: CASSWGNPYNEQFF. As DNA, the CDR3 is TGTGCCAGCAGCTGGGGTAACCCCTACAATGAGCAGTTCTTC. The gene calls are TRBV5-6 and TRBJ2-1; D is undetermined. The CDR3 has 14 amino acids. Germline CDR1 and CDR2: SGHDT and YYEEEE. V dropped 3 bases and J dropped 2 bases, with 9 bases sitting between them.

The chain joins TRBV30 to TRBJ2-5; perhaps TRBD1 as D (7 bases). The length of the CDR3 is 13 residues. The germline V gene encodes CDR1 GTSNPN and CDR2 SVGIG (reference sequence). With 3 bases removed from V and 5 bases from J, the gap between germline ends came to 13 bases. The CDR3 bases are TGTGCCTGGAGGACAGGGAGCGGGGAGACCCAGTACTTC. It is translated as CAWRTGSGETQYF.

The chain recombines TRBV19 with TRBJ1-5, with D hard to call. Germline V gives CDR1 LNHDA, CDR2 SQIVND (reference sequence). Trimming left V 1 base short and J 1 base short, with 23 bases between. The CDR3 has 20 amino acids. The CDR3 here is CASSIVDRARVEESNQPQHF. The CDR3 DNA sequence: TGTGCCAGTAGTATAGTGGATAGGGCCCGGGTTGAGGAAAGCAATCAGCCCCAGCATTTT.

The V call is TRBV7-9, the J call TRBJ2-3; D remains ambiguous. Trimming removed 3 bases from V and 6 bases from J, with 10 bases in between. CDR3 length: 13 amino acids. Germline CDR1 reads SEHNR; CDR2 reads FQNEAQ (reference sequence). CDR3 residues: CASSLHDGDTQYF. Written as DNA, the CDR3 is TGTGCCAGCAGCTTGCACGATGGGGATACGCAGTATTTT.

This clone came up a few times. Different DNA sequences within this sample yield the same CDR3. The gene calls are TRBV6-5 and TRBJ1-1; unclear D gene. Germline-derived CDR1 and CDR2 are MNHEY and SVGAGI. The V gene lost 3 bases and the J gene lost 1 base, with 6 bases spanning the gap. The CDR3 covers 13 residues. In DNA form, the CDR3 reads TGTGCCAGCAGTTATGGCCCGAACACTGAAGCTTTCTTT. Protein sequence: CASSYGPNTEAFF.

The CDR3 region has the DNA TGTGCCAGCAGTGAATGGAGCAATCAGCCCCAGCATTTT. Translation: CASSEWSNQPQHF. The V call is TRBV25-1, the J call TRBJ1-5; no clear D. Germline assignment: CDR1 MGHDK and CDR2 SYGVNS. V lost 1 base to trimming and J lost 1 base, with 2 bases between them. The CDR3 length is 13 residues. The variable domain in full, completed from reference TRBV25-1 and TRBJ1-5, reads EADIYQTPRYLVIGTGKKITLECSQTMGHDKMYWYQQDPGMELHLIHYSYGVNSTEKGDLSSESTVSRIRTEHFPLTLESARPSHTSQYLCASSEWSNQPQHFGDGTRLSIL.